This TCR beta chain is from a study of HIV-infected patients and healthy controls. Overall study results and limits: In healthy controls, MAIT alpha CDR3s were common; in HIV+ repertoires, severely depleted. HIV-associated CDR3 frequencies dropped significantly during therapy; CMV-associated ones, mostly rising, changed nonsignificantly.

Follow-up blood was drawn about 14 weeks, roughly three months, after antiretroviral therapy began. The repertoire came from unfractionated whole blood and reflected all unsorted peripheral T cells. An approximately 2.6 ml peripheral blood sample was taken for RNA. Comments on this clonotype: No antigen is known for it.

Around 0.5 ug RNA was reverse transcribed with alpha and beta constant-region primers. Each of the alpha and beta chains got its own library through chain-specific third strand synthesis with indices. A 12-nucleotide barcode per molecule came from two concatenated random hexamers added pre-amplification. MiXCR, run by TCRdb on the 5' RACE reads, gives a single entry per CDR3 protein. Here the sample spans 2,000 or so distinct CDR3 sequences, roughly 13% being singletons. The length of the CDR3 is 13 residues. V lost 8 bases, J lost 6 bases, and 9 bases stayed unmatched. Germline V gives CDR1 SGHVS, CDR2 FQNEAQ.

V and J are TRBV7-8 and TRBJ1-1, with TRBD1 identical over 7 bases. This receptor was identified in an adult with HIV infection. The material sequenced was blood, taken during antiretroviral therapy. CDR3 bases: TGTGCCAGCCTCGACAGGGTCAAGGCTGAAGCTTTCTTT. As protein: CASLDRVKAEAFF.